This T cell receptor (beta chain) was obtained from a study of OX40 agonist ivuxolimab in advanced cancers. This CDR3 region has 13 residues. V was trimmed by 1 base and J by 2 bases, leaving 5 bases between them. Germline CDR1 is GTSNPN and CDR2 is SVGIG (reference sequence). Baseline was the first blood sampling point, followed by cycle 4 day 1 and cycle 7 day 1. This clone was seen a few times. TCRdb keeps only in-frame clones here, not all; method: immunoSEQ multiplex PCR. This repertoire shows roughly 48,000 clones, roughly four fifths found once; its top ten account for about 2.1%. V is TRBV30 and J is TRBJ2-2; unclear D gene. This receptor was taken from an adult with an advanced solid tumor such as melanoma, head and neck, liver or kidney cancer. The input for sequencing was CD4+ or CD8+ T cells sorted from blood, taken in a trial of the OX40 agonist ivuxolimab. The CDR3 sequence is CAWSALNTGELFF. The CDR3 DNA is TGTGCCTGGAGTGCACTTAACACCGGGGAGCTGTTTTTT.